A single sample gave rise to the 25 T cell receptor beta chains below, sequenced in a study of cytomegalovirus exposure and HLA in healthy donors. The PCR was carried out with 60 Vbeta primers and 13 Jbeta primers. Data came from immunoSEQ multiplex PCR; TCRdb stores just in-frame clones and leaves some out. The profile shows approximately 99,000 clones, 75% to 85% of them singletons. Sample: PBMCs. The receptors shown here come from a male donor in good health and CMV-seropositive.

A few counts support this clone. The V call is TRBV5-1, the J call TRBJ1-1, with 8 bases lining up with TRBD1. This CDR3 contains 14 residues. The V and J ends lost 4 bases and 3 bases, in that order; junction bases with no gene match: 5. Germline lookup yields CDR1 SGHRS and CDR2 YFSETQ. The CDR3 DNA reads TGCGCCAGCAGCCAACAGGGGGAGGACACTGAAGCTTTCTTT. Translated: CASSQQGEDTEAFF.

This rearrangement joins TRBV27 to TRBJ2-2; D possibly corresponds to TRBD1 (6 bases). CDR3 size: 13 residues. V was shortened by 6 bases and J by 5 bases, with 10 bases between the two germline ends. Germline V gene lookup returns CDR1 MNHEY and CDR2 SMNVEV (reference sequence). CDR3 bases: TGTGCCAGCAGCGGACAGCCGACCGGGGAGCTGTTTTTT. Translation gives CASSGQPTGELFF.

Note on this clone: Sequence at one end of the junction differs from germline and may be a read error. This chain links TRBV7-7 with TRBJ2-2, with D unclear. The CDR3 length is 14 residues. From germline, CDR1 is SSHAT and CDR2 FNYEAQ (reference sequence). CDR3 region: CASSSSQVPGELFF. The CDR3 DNA sequence: TGTGCTAGCAGTAGTAGTCAGGTTCCCGGGGAGCTGTTTTTT.

This clone was seen only once. This chain uses TRBV25-1 with TRBJ1-1; 7 bases map to TRBD1. The CDR3 is 17 residues long. V gave up 0 bases and J gave up 1 base; unmatched junction bases: 8. CDR1 MGHDK and CDR2 SYGVNS come from the germline V gene. In nucleotides, the CDR3 is TGTGCCAGCAGTGAATATGAAGGGACAGATGGGAACACTGAAGCTTTCTTT. As protein: CASSEYEGTDGNTEAFF.

The chain combines TRBV29-1 with TRBJ1-5; D possibly corresponds to TRBD1 (5 bases). V lost 4 bases, J lost 5 bases, and 12 bases lay in between. The CDR3 is 13 residues long. CDR1 and CDR2 (germline): SQVTM, ANQGSEA. As DNA, the CDR3 is TGCAGCGTTGGGTCGACAGCTGATCAGCCCCAGCATTTT. Translating it yields CSVGSTADQPQHF.

This clone was found a few times. V gene TRBV30 combines with J gene TRBJ1-2; D gene ambiguous. Germline V lookup: CDR1 GTSNPN, CDR2 SVGIG (reference sequence). V gave up 2 bases and J gave up 13 bases, with 17 bases separating them. The CDR3 covers 12 residues. The CDR3 here is CAWSIGGRLLTF. The CDR3 DNA sequence: TGTGCCTGGAGTATCGGAGGGCGCCTACTCACCTTC.

The chain combines TRBV27 with TRBJ1-5; 7 positions match TRBD1. V was clipped by 6 bases and J by 2 bases; unmatched bases: 4. CDR1 MNHEY and CDR2 SMNVEV come from the germline V gene (reference sequence). The CDR3 sequence is 14 residues long. The CDR3 loop is CASRSTGGNQPQHF. In DNA form, the CDR3 reads TGTGCCAGCAGAAGTACAGGGGGCAATCAGCCCCAGCATTTT.

The J gene is TRBJ1-1, the V gene TRBV4-1, with D unresolved. Germline V gives CDR1 MGHRA, CDR2 YSYEKL. The CDR3 is 17 amino acids. V shed 0 bases and J shed 0 bases, with 14 bases lying between them. In DNA, the CDR3 is TGCGCCAGCAGCCAAGATCCCCCCCTGGCGGTGAACACTGAAGCTTTCTTT. Protein: CASSQDPPLAVNTEAFF.

This clone was observed a handful of times. The chain employs TRBV2 and TRBJ1-1, with D perhaps TRBD1 (5 bases). CDR3 length: 16 amino acids. Trimming cost V 6 bases and J 1 base, with 18 bases left between them. Germline values: CDR1 SNHLY, CDR2 FYNNEI. The CDR3 spells CASSVGPGQKNTEAFF. The CDR3 region has the DNA TGTGCCAGCAGCGTCGGACCAGGGCAAAAGAACACTGAAGCTTTCTTT.

V usage is TRBV5-4 and J usage is TRBJ2-1, with 11 bases matching TRBD2. Germline V CDR1 and CDR2: SGHNT, YYREEE (reference sequence). The CDR3 has 16 residues. J lost 9 bases, V lost 0 bases, and 8 bases had no gene match. The CDR3 nucleotides are TGTGCCAGCAGCTTGGGACTAGCGGGGCTGAGGGGTGAGCAGTTCTTC. Protein product: CASSLGLAGLRGEQFF.

The V and J genes are TRBV13 and TRBJ1-4; TRBD1 aligns across 7 bases. Trimming removed 3 bases from V and 5 bases from J; junction bases left unmatched: 9. The germline CDR1 and CDR2 sequences are PRHDT and FYEKMQ (reference sequence). This CDR3 region has 16 residues. In nucleotides, the CDR3 is TGTGCCAGCAGCTTGAGTCGAGACAGGGCCAATGAAAAACTGTTTTTT. Translated, it gives CASSLSRDRANEKLFF.

This clone has a handful of counts. The V call is TRBV27, the J call TRBJ1-6; a possible D gene is TRBD1 (6 bases). CDR1 and CDR2 (germline): MNHEY, SMNVEV (reference sequence). V lost 7 bases and J lost 6, with 10 bases in between. The CDR3 runs 13 residues. CDR3 nucleotide sequence: TGTGCCAGCACCACAGGGCCTAATTCACCCCTCCACTTT. Protein product: CASTTGPNSPLHF.

This clone occurred a few times. The chain employs TRBV19 and TRBJ1-5; TRBD1 matches 8 bases. Germline CDR1 LNHDA, CDR2 SQIVND (reference sequence). Unmatched junction bases numbered 9, after V lost 5 bases and J lost 0 bases. This CDR3 is built from 17 residues. The CDR3 sequence: CASSWGRGPNSNQPQHF. Here the CDR3 DNA reads TGTGCCAGTAGTTGGGGCAGGGGGCCGAATAGCAATCAGCCCCAGCATTTT.

The chain employs TRBV18 and TRBJ1-2; D call uncertain. The V end lost 3 bases, the J end lost 0 bases, and 11 bases lay between the germline ends. The CDR3 contains 15 residues. Germline assignment: CDR1 KGHSH and CDR2 LQKENI. CDR3 region: CASSPPRFSNYGYTF. CDR3 nucleotides: TGTGCCAGCTCACCCCCGAGGTTTTCTAACTATGGCTACACCTTC.

The chain recombines TRBV2 with TRBJ1-5; D call uncertain. CDR3 length: 14 residues. Looked up from germline, CDR1 is SNHLY and CDR2 is FYNNEI. V was pared by 7 bases and J by 6 bases, with 16 bases between. The CDR3 here is CASKGGEGGQPQHF. For the CDR3, the DNA is TGTGCCAGCAAAGGCGGGGAGGGAGGTCAGCCCCAGCATTTT.

The chain combines TRBV6-5 with TRBJ2-5; possible D gene TRBD2, 7 bases. The ends were cut back, 0 bases at V and 5 bases at J, with 16 bases in the middle. CDR3 size: 16 residues. In germline, CDR1 is MNHEY, CDR2 SVGAGI. The CDR3 is CASSYSSGGGQETQYF. The DNA of the CDR3 is TGTGCCAGCAGTTACTCGAGTGGGGGGGGGCAGGAGACCCAGTACTTC.

The rearrangement joins TRBV5-1 to TRBJ1-4; the match to TRBD1 covers 8 bases. CDR1 is SGHRS and CDR2 is YFSETQ in the germline V gene. V dropped 4 bases and J dropped 0; count of bases not matched to a gene: 2. The CDR3 spans 15 residues. CDR3 coding DNA: TGCGCCAGCAGCCTGACAGGGGCAACTAATGAAAAACTGTTTTTT. Residues: CASSLTGATNEKLFF.

This clone was seen more than once but under ten times. Here the CDR3 DNA reads TGTGCCAGCAGCTTAGGCCAGGGGGACACTGAAGCTTTCTTT. Translation gives CASSLGQGDTEAFF. This sequence joins TRBV7-9 and TRBJ1-1, with 7 positions matching TRBD1. The CDR3 spans 14 residues. Germline V lookup: CDR1 SEHNR, CDR2 FQNEAQ (reference sequence). Germline trimming cut 1 base from V and 3 bases from J; bases unmatched to any gene: 2.

The sample holds a few counts of this clone. The rearrangement joins TRBV6-1 to TRBJ1-5; D is uncertain. The CDR3 sequence is 12 residues long. Germline V gene sequence: CDR1 MNHNS, CDR2 SASEGT. V lost 2 bases to trimming and J lost 4 bases, with 3 bases between them. The CDR3 sequence: CASSESNQPQHF. CDR3 in DNA: TGTGCCAGCAGTGAATCTAATCAGCCCCAGCATTTT.

The rearrangement joins TRBV5-1 to TRBJ1-2; 11 positions agree with TRBD1. Germline V gene sequence: CDR1 SGHRS, CDR2 YFSETQ. The CDR3 is 15 residues long. V gave up 3 bases and J gave up 10 bases; unmatched junction bases: 11. The CDR3 loop is CASSYSGTGGSSYTF. The CDR3, as DNA: TGCGCCAGCAGCTACTCCGGGACAGGGGGATCTTCCTACACCTTC.

The chain has TRBV5-1 and TRBJ1-6; D uncertain. The germline gives CDR1 SGHRS, CDR2 YFSETQ. This CDR3 region has 14 residues. With 5 bases removed from V and 5 bases from J, the gap between germline ends came to 11 bases. The CDR3 sequence is CASRPQLNNSPLHF. The CDR3 nucleotides read TGCGCCAGCAGGCCACAGCTCAATAATTCACCCCTCCACTTT. Full variable domain (missing parts from reference TRBV5-1 and TRBJ1-6): KAGVTQTPRYLIKTRGQQVTLSCSPISGHRSVSWYQQTPGQGLQFLFEYFSETQRNKGNFPGRFSGRQFSNSRSEMNVSTLELGDSALYLCASRPQLNNSPLHFGNGTRLTVT.

The J gene is TRBJ1-5, the V gene TRBV6-6; no clear D gene. Germline assignment: CDR1 MNHNY and CDR2 SVGAGI (reference sequence). The V gene lost 5 bases and the J gene lost 2 bases, with 10 bases spanning the gap. This CDR3 is built from 14 residues. This CDR3 reads CASSPPQGNQPQHF. The CDR3 DNA follows: TGTGCCAGCAGTCCCCCCCAGGGCAATCAGCCCCAGCATTTT.

This sequence joins TRBV4-3 and TRBJ2-7; 7 bases are shared with TRBD1. Trimming at V came to 0 bases and at J to 5 bases, leaving 7 bases not matched to a gene. The CDR3 is made up of 15 amino acids. The V gene's germline CDR1 is LGHNA and CDR2 YSLEER. The CDR3 loop reads CASSQDYDRANEQYF. The CDR3 DNA is TGCGCCAGCAGCCAAGATTACGACAGGGCCAACGAGCAGTACTTC.

This sequence joins TRBV30 and TRBJ2-3; tentatively, D is TRBD2 (6 bases). This CDR3 is built from 11 residues. The germline gives CDR1 GTSNPN, CDR2 SVGIG (reference sequence). V shed 8 bases and J shed 6 bases, with 12 bases lying between them. This CDR3 is CARQSGDTQYF. The DNA for the CDR3 is TGTGCCAGACAGAGCGGGGATACGCAGTATTTT.

The chain recombines TRBV6-1 with TRBJ2-3; D possibly corresponds to TRBD1 (6 bases). The CDR3 sequence is 15 residues long. Germline CDR1 is MNHNS and CDR2 is SASEGT. Trimming shortened V by 7 bases and J by 0 bases, and 14 bases separated the two germline ends. The DNA for the CDR3 is TGTGCCAGCAACCGAGGACAGTTTAGCACAGATACGCAGTATTTT. It encodes CASNRGQFSTDTQYF.